This entry concerns a single T cell receptor (beta chain). This specimen comes from a study of blood T cell repertoires in COVID-19. The CDR3 runs 11 residues. The V end lost 7 bases, the J end lost 7 bases, and 8 bases lay between the germline ends. Germline V gene data show CDR1 as MDHEN and CDR2 as SYDVKM. Original handling: For nucleated cells, counts were estimated from reference gene primer amplification. Libraries were prepared by immunoSEQ multiplex PCR; TCRdb keeps only in-frame clonotypes and omits some of them. The DNA gave D and trimming, while V, J and clone size come from that table. The sample includes 140,000 to 150,000 clones, around 80% seen only once; the top ten take 30% to 45%.

The chain has TRBV28 and TRBJ1-5, with D possibly being TRBD1 (5 bases). Sequences were obtained from peripheral blood. The source is a human donor in a cohort sampled during active COVID-19. The CDR3 DNA is TGTGCCAGCAATAAGGGGCAGCCCCAGCATTTT. Translating gives CASNKGQPQHF.